A single sample is the source of the 20 T cell receptor beta chains below, sequenced in a study of CD8 T cells in Susac syndrome. When the RNA was reverse transcribed, random hexamers were used with an input of about 0.5 to 1 ug. TCRdb recomputed calls from the immunoSEQ multiplex PCR reads with MiXCR, one row per CDR3 protein. The sample includes about 200,000 distinct CDR3 sequences, 85% to 95% seen only once; the top ten take approximately 0.094%. Sequencing was done on a sample of CD4+ T cells from PBMCs. These receptors came from a human donor in good health.

In the case of this clonotype: The junction and the germline gene differ at one end; a read error may be behind it. CDR3 nucleotides: TGTGCCAGCAGACAAGATGCCCCCGGGGAGCTGTTTTTT. It yields the protein CASRQDAPGELFF. The V call is TRBV3-1, the J call TRBJ2-2, with D hard to call. CDR1 is LGHDT, CDR2 YNNKEL, per germline (reference sequence). CDR3 length equals 13 residues. The whole variable domain, remainder taken from reference TRBV3-1 and TRBJ2-2, is DTAVSQTPKYLVTQMGNDKSIKCEQNLGHDTMYWYKQDSKKFLKIMFSYNNKELIINETVPNRFSPKSPDKAHLNLHINSLELGDSAVYFCASRQDAPGELFFGEGSRLTVL.

This chain links TRBV11-2 with TRBJ2-1, with D tentatively TRBD1 or TRBD2 (5 bases each). CDR3 length: 14 amino acids. Germline CDR1 is SGHAT and CDR2 is FQNNGV. V lost 5 bases and J 9 bases, leaving 17 bases between the germline ends. CDR3 bases: TGTGCCAGCAGCCTCGCAGTGGGGGACGGTGAGCAGTTCTTC. Translation gives CASSLAVGDGEQFF.

The J gene is TRBJ1-2, the V gene TRBV29-1, with D possibly being TRBD1 (5 bases). CDR3 length equals 12 residues. CDR1 SQVTM and CDR2 ANQGSEA come from the germline V gene. The CDR3: CRPPDSNYGYTF. CDR3 nucleotides: TGCAGGCCGCCCGACAGTAACTATGGCTACACCTTC.

The chain combines TRBV5-1 with TRBJ1-6; TRBD1 aligns across 7 bases. The CDR3 extends over 17 amino acids. The germline gives CDR1 SGHRS, CDR2 YFSETQ. The trim removed 2 bases at V and 9 bases at J, leaving 14 bases unmatched. The CDR3 region is CASSLDRASGRGSPLHF. The CDR3 DNA is TGCGCCAGCAGCTTAGACAGGGCTAGCGGCAGAGGTTCACCCCTCCACTTT.

This sequence joins TRBV30 and TRBJ1-2, with a weak D call TRBD1 (6 bases). Germline values: CDR1 GTSNPN, CDR2 SVGIG (reference sequence). The germline V and J ends were trimmed by 3 bases and 4 bases, with 15 bases remaining between them. This CDR3 has 14 amino acids. The CDR3 loop reads CAWSLAARGYGYTF. CDR3 DNA sequence: TGTGCCTGGAGCTTGGCTGCCAGGGGCTATGGCTACACCTTC.

V gene TRBV12-3 or TRBV12-4 combines with J gene TRBJ2-2; TRBD2 aligns across 12 bases. V gave up 7 bases and J gave up 2 bases; unmatched junction bases: 5. CDR3 length equals 16 residues. Here the CDR3 DNA reads TGTGCCAGCACCCCTGGACTAGCGGGAAACACCGGGGAGCTGTTTTTT. It translates to CASTPGLAGNTGELFF.

J is TRBJ2-2 and V is TRBV28, with D hard to call. The germline CDR1 and CDR2 sequences are MDHEN and SYDVKM. This CDR3 comprises 12 residues. V was trimmed by 4 bases and J by 6 bases, leaving 6 bases between them. CDR3 region: CASSSSAGELFF. CDR3 nucleotides: TGTGCCAGCAGTTCCAGTGCCGGGGAGCTGTTTTTT.

The rearrangement joins TRBV28 to TRBJ1-3, with unresolved D. Germline CDR1 MDHEN, CDR2 SYDVKM. The CDR3 loop spans 12 amino acids. V lost 9 bases, J lost 2 bases, and 8 bases lay in between. The CDR3 DNA reads TGTGCCAGTTGTGGTCCTGGAAACACCATATATTTT. Translated, it gives CASCGPGNTIYF. Variable domain in full (rest from reference TRBV28 and TRBJ1-3): DVKVTQSSRYLVKRTGEKVFLECVQDMDHENMFWYRQDPGLGLRLIYFSYDVKMKEKGDIPEGYSVSREKKERFSLILESASTNQTSMYLCASCGPGNTIYFGEGSWLTVV.

The chain carries TRBV7-7 and TRBJ2-1, with TRBD1 identical over 8 bases. The CDR3 consists of 13 residues. Trimming took 4 bases from V and 6 from J; bases not matched to a gene: 2. Germline CDR1 is SSHAT and CDR2 is FNYEAQ (reference sequence). The CDR3 loop reads CASSSDRVNEQFF. CDR3 nucleotides: TGTGCCAGCAGCTCGGACAGGGTCAATGAGCAGTTCTTC.

The chain is built from TRBV6-5 and TRBJ2-7; 10 positions match TRBD2. Germline V gives CDR1 MNHEY, CDR2 SVGAGI. V gave up 6 bases and J gave up 2 bases; unmatched junction bases: 7. The CDR3 spans 15 residues. CDR3 sequence reads: CASRSLAGVPYEQYV. DNA of the CDR3: TGTGCCAGCAGATCCCTAGCGGGAGTACCCTACGAGCAGTACGTC.

The CDR3 DNA is TGTGCCAGCAGCTTAGCCACAGGGCGAAGGTATGGCTACACCTTC. Its translation is CASSLATGRRYGYTF. V is TRBV7-2 and J is TRBJ1-2; TRBD1 might be the D (6 bases). CDR1 is SGHTA and CDR2 is FQGNSA in the germline V gene. V shed 0 bases and J shed 5 bases, with 13 bases lying between them. The CDR3 sequence is 15 residues long.

This chain connects TRBV5-1 to TRBJ2-5; a possible D gene is TRBD2 (5 bases). CDR1 SGHRS and CDR2 YFSETQ come from the germline V gene. Trimming stripped 2 bases from V and 0 bases from J, with 8 bases between. The CDR3 has 14 amino acids. The CDR3 nucleotides are TGCGCCAGCAGCTTAGCGGCAAACCAAGAGACCCAGTACTTC. Its translation is CASSLAANQETQYF.

This chain joins TRBV7-2 and TRBJ2-1; the D is unclear. This CDR3 comprises 12 residues. V was cut by 0 bases and J by 10 bases, with 7 bases left in between. Germline V gene lookup returns CDR1 SGHTA and CDR2 FQGNSA. Here the CDR3 reads CASSLAPPEQFF. As DNA, the CDR3 is TGTGCCAGCAGCTTAGCTCCCCCCGAGCAGTTCTTC.

The J gene is TRBJ2-7, the V gene TRBV15; possible D gene TRBD1, 5 bases. The CDR3 loop spans 13 amino acids. CDR1 is LNHNV and CDR2 is YYDKDF in the germline V gene (reference sequence). V lost 0 bases and J lost 6, with 9 bases in between. CDR3 sequence (DNA): TGTGCCACCAGCAGAGATCTCCAGGGCGAGCAGTACGTC. It specifies CATSRDLQGEQYV.

The CDR3 DNA follows: TGCAGCGCTCGACGGGACCGCTCCTACAATGAGCAGTTCTTC. Its protein is CSARRDRSYNEQFF. This chain connects TRBV29-1 to TRBJ2-1, with D perhaps given as TRBD1 or TRBD2 (5 bases each). The CDR3 totals 14 residues. Germline loops: CDR1 SQVTM, CDR2 ANQGSEA. V shed 7 bases and J shed 0 bases, with 13 bases lying between them.

This clonotype was seen only a few times. J is TRBJ1-5 and V is TRBV20-1, with D possibly being TRBD1 (5 bases). The ends were cut back, 4 bases at V and 4 bases at J, with 5 bases in the middle. This CDR3 spans 11 amino acids. Per the germline V gene, CDR1 is DFQATT and CDR2 is SNEGSKA (reference sequence). The chain's CDR3 is CSAKGNQPQHF. CDR3 DNA sequence: TGCAGTGCTAAGGGGAATCAGCCCCAGCATTTT.

The table lists this clonotype with a count of one. The V call is TRBV4-3, the J call TRBJ1-2, with 9 bases aligning to TRBD1. This CDR3 is built from 15 residues. Germline V lookup: CDR1 LGHNA, CDR2 YSLEER. Trimming removed 0 bases from V and 7 bases from J; junction bases left unmatched: 6. The CDR3 spells CASSQEVDRGGGYTF. The CDR3 DNA is TGCGCCAGCAGCCAAGAAGTGGACAGGGGCGGTGGCTACACCTTC.

The V and J genes are TRBV12-3 or TRBV12-4 and TRBJ2-1; TRBD1 matches at 8 bases. The CDR3 extends over 14 amino acids. After removal of 5 bases from V and 6 bases from J, the junction contained 6 bases not matched to a gene. CDR3 DNA sequence: TGTGCCAGCAGTCCTCTGGGACAGGCCAATGAGCAGTTCTTC. This sequence encodes CASSPLGQANEQFF.

The chain couples TRBV29-1 to TRBJ2-5; TRBD1 agrees at 10 bases. The trim removed 6 bases at V and 5 bases at J, leaving 9 bases unmatched. This CDR3 spans 14 amino acids. Germline values: CDR1 SQVTM, CDR2 ANQGSEA. The CDR3, as DNA: TGCAGCGTAACCGGGACAGGGGCGGCGGAGACCCAGTACTTC. Amino acids: CSVTGTGAAETQYF.

V is TRBV12-3 or TRBV12-4 and J is TRBJ2-3; D is unclear. V was cut by 1 base and J by 0 bases, with 8 bases left in between. The CDR3 contains 15 residues. Written as DNA, the CDR3 is TGTGCCAGCAGTTTAGGTGACCTCAGCACAGATACGCAGTATTTT. Protein product: CASSLGDLSTDTQYF.